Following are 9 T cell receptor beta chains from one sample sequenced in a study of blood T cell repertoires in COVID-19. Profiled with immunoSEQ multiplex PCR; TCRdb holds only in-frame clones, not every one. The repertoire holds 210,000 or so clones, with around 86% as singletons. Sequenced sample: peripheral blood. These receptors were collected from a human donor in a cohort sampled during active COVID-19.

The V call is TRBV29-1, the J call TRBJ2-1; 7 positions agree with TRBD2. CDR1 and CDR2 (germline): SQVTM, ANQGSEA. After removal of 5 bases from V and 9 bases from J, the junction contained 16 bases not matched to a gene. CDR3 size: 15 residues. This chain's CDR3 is CSVRGSSHWIGEQFF. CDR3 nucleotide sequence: TGCAGCGTTCGCGGGAGTTCTCATTGGATTGGTGAGCAGTTCTTC.

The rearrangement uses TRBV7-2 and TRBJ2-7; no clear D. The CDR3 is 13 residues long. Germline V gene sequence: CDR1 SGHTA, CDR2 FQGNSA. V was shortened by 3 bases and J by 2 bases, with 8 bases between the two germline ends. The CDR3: CASSLQVTYEQYF. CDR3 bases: TGTGCCAGCAGCTTGCAGGTAACCTACGAGCAGTACTTC. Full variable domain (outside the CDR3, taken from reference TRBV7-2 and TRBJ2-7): GAGVSQSPSNKVTEKGKDVELRCDPISGHTALYWYRQSLGQGLEFLIYFQGNSAPDKSGLPSDRFSAERTGGSVSTLTIQRTQQEDSAVYLCASSLQVTYEQYFGPGTRLTVT.

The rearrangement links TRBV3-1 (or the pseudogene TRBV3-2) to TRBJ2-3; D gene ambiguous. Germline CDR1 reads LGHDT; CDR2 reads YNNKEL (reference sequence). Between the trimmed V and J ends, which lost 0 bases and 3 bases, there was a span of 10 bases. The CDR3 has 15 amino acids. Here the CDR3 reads CASSQDTSLTDTQYF. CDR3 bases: TGTGCCAGCAGCCAAGATACGTCTCTAACAGATACGCAGTATTTT.

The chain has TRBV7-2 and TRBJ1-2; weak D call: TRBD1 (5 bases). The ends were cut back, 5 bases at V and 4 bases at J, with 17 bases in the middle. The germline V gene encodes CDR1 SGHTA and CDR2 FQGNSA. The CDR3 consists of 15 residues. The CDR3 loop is CASSPDSSRLYGYTF. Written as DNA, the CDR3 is TGTGCCAGCAGCCCCGACAGTTCTCGACTCTATGGCTACACCTTC.

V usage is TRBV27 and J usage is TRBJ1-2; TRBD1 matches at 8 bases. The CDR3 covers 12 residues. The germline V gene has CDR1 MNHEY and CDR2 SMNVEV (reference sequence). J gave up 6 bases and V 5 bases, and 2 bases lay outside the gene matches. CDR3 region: CASSIRGHGYTF. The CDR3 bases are TGTGCCAGCAGTATCAGGGGGCATGGCTACACCTTC.

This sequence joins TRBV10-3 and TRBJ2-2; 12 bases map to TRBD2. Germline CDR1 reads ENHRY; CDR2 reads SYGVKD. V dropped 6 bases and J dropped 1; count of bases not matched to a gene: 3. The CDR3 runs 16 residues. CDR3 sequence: CAIRKGLAGNTGELFF. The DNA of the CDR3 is TGTGCCATCAGAAAGGGACTAGCGGGGAACACCGGGGAGCTGTTTTTT.

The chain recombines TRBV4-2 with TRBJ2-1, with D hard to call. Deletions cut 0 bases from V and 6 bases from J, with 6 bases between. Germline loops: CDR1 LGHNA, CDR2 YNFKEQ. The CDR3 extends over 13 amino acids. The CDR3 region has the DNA TGTGCCAGCAGCCAAGATCTCTCCAATGAGCAGTTCTTC. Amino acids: CASSQDLSNEQFF.

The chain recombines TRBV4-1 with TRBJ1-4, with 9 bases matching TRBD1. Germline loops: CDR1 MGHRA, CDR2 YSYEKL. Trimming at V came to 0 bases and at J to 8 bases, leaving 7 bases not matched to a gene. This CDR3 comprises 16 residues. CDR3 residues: CASSQDVNRGQEKLFF. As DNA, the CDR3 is TGCGCCAGCAGCCAAGATGTTAACAGGGGGCAAGAAAAACTGTTTTTT.

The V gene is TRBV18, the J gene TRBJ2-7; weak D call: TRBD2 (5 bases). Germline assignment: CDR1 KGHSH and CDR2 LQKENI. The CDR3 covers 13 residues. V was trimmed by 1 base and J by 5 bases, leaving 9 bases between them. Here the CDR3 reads CASSPLKGDEQYF. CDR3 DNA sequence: TGTGCCAGCTCACCACTCAAGGGAGACGAGCAGTACTTC.